This TCR beta chain was recorded in a study of OX40 agonist ivuxolimab in advanced cancers. In terms of the full investigation: Ivuxolimab was a fully human IgG2 agonistic monoclonal antibody targeting the costimulatory receptor OX40 (CD134). Three dose-escalation patients achieved partial responses, one with hepatocellular carcinoma and two with cutaneous melanoma. The point of sequencing TCRbeta in the periphery was to test whether ivuxolimab changed TCR sequence diversity and drove clonal T-cell expansion. The dose-escalation cohort was 82.7% male with a mean age of approximately 59 years, ranging from roughly 23 to 80. Of the roughly 52 dose-escalation patients, hepatocellular carcinoma was present in roughly 19, melanoma in roughly 15, renal cell carcinoma in 9 and head and neck cancer in 9. Prior anti-PD-1, anti-PD-L1 or anti-CTLA-4 therapy was permitted, and checkpoint inhibitors had been received by about 44% of dose-escalation patients. Intravenous ivuxolimab was administered to patients every 2 weeks at six dose levels: 0.01, 0.1, 0.3, 1.5, 3 and 10 mg/kg. The paper covers the monotherapy dose-escalation part of the phase I ivuxolimab trial, which included N ≈ 50 patients. The study at large found these results: Clonal expansion of both CD4+ and CD8+ blood T cells was observed from baseline to week 6 at doses 0.1 to 3.0 mg/kg. In the 0.1-3.0 mg/kg groups, partial responders were among the patients with the lowest normalized peripheral clonal expansion, particularly in CD8+ T cells. Low levels of normalized T-cell clonal expansion were also seen in some nonresponding patients. Antigen specificity was not determined for the clonally expanded peripheral T cells. After ivuxolimab, more expanded clones were found on average in CD8+ T cells than in CD4+ T cells.

Genomic DNA was isolated from the sorted cells so that the TCRbeta CDR3 region could be sequenced. The immunoSEQ Assay was used for sequencing of TCRbeta CDR3 regions. This immuneACCESS table, as held by TCRdb, lists in-frame sequences with V and J called but not all clones. Of the missing ones, under half trace to an unresolved V gene in checked studies; the others have no known cause. The sample has 55,000 to 65,000 clones on record, more than 85% of them singletons. The ten biggest clones cover around 19% of the sample. The trial excluded patients who had a history of autoimmune disease or who were on systemic immunosuppression. In every dose cohort, peripheral blood was drawn for TCR sequencing at baseline, cycle 4 day 1, and cycle 7 day 1. Samples were obtained from an open-label, multicenter, first-in-human phase I dose-escalation trial of ivuxolimab. Adults with locally advanced or metastatic melanoma, renal cell, hepatocellular, or head and neck squamous cell carcinoma were enrolled in the trial. Before TCR sequencing, CD4+ T cells and CD8+ T cells from peripheral blood were sorted into separate populations.

In the case of this clone: What antigen it recognizes has not been identified. No per-base quality is available; no much larger clone lies one base away.

At the junction V is shortened by 0 bases and J by 3 bases; bases outside the gene matches: 6. CDR1 and CDR2, per the germline V gene (reference sequence), are SGHKS and YYEKEE. Including cysteine and phenylalanine, the CDR3 has 16 amino acids. Only the CDR3 portion is preserved as DNA: 48 bases, with reading frame beginning at the first base. This TCR came from an adult with an advanced solid tumor such as melanoma, head and neck, liver or kidney cancer. The sequence is built from TRBV5-5 and TRBJ2-5; the central 9 bases match TRBD1. This sample comprised CD4+ or CD8+ T cells sorted from blood, obtained in a trial of the OX40 agonist ivuxolimab. This receptor has the CDR3 CASSLGDREVEETQYF. DNA sequence: TGTGCCAGCAGCTTGGGGGACAGGGAGGTGGAAGAGACCCAGTACTTC.